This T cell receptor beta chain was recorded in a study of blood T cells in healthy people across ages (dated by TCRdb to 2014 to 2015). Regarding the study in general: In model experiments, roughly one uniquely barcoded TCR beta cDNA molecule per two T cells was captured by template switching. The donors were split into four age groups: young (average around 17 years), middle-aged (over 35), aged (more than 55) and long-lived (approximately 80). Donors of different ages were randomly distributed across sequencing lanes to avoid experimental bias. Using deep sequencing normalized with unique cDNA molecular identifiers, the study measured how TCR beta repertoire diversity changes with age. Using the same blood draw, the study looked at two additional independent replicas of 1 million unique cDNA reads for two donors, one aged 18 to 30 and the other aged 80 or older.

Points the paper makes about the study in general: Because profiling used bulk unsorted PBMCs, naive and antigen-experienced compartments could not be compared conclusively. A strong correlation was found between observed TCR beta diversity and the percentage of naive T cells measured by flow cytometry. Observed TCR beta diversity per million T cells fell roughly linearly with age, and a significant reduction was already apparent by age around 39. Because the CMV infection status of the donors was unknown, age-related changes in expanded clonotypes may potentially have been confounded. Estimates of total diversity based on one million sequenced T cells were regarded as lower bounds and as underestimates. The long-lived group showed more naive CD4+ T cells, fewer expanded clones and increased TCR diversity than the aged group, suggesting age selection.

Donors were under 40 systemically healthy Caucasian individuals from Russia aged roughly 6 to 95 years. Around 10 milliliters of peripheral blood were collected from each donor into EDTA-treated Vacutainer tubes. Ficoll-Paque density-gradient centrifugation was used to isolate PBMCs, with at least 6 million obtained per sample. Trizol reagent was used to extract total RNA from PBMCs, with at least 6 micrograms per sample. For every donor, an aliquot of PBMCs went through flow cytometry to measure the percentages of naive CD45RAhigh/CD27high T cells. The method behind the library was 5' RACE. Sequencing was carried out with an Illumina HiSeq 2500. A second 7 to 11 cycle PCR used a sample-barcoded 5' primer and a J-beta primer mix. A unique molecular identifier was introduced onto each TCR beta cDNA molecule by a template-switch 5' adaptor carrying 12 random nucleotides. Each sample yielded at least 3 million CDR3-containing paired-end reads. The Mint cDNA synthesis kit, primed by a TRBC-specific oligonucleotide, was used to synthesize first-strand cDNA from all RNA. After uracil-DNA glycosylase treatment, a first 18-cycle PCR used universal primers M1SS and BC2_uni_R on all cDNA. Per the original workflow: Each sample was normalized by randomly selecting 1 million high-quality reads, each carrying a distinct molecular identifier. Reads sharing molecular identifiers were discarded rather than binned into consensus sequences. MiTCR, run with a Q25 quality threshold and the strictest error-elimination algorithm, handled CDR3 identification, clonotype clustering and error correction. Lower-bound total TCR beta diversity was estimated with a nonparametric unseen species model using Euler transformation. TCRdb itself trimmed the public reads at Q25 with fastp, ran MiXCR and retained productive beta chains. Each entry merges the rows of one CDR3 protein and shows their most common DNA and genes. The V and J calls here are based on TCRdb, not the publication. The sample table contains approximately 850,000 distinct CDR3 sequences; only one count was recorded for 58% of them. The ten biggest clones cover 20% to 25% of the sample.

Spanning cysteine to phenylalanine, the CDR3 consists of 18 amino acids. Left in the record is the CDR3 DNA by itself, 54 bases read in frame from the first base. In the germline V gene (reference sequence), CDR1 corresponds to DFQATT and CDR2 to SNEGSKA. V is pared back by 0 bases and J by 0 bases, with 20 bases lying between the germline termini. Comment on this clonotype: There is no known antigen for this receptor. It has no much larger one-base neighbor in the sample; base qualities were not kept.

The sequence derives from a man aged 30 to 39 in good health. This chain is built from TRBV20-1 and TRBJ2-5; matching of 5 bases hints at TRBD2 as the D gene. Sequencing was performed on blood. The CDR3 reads CSARDKQRRAPHQETQYF. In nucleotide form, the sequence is TGCAGTGCTAGAGATAAACAGCGGCGCGCGCCCCACCAAGAGACCCAGTACTTC.